Listed below are T cell receptor beta chains from one sample, sequenced in a study of cytomegalovirus exposure and HLA in healthy donors. Sequencing was performed with immunoSEQ multiplex PCR; in TCRdb, only in-frame clones are kept and a portion is missing. Of around 200,000 clones in the sample, around 75% were seen once. Input material: PBMCs. The source of these receptors is a woman aged 30 to 39 in good health and CMV-seropositive. Both conserved end residues are part of each CDR3. The D gene is left open where the match is weak. The size entry is marked missing in some rows and otherwise reads once, few, many or a size class.

v_call	d_call	clone_size	j_call	cdr3_aa	cdr3_nt
TRBV7-9	TRBD1	few	TRBJ1-1	CASSLGSDRVGEAFF	TGTGCCAGCAGCTTGGGATCGGACAGGGTAGGTGAAGCTTTCTTT
TRBV7-7	TRBD2	-	TRBJ2-7	CASSYGLAGVDEQYF	TGTGCTAGCAGTTATGGACTAGCGGGAGTTGACGAGCAGTACTTC
TRBV5-1	-	-	TRBJ1-1	CASSFEGEAFF	TGCGCCAGCAGCTTCGAGGGTGAAGCTTTCTTT
TRBV5-1	TRBD2	-	TRBJ2-7	CASSFLGAALAGGKVYEQYF	TGCGCCAGCAGCTTTCTGGGGGCAGCGCTAGCGGGAGGGAAGGTCTACGAGCAGTACTTC
TRBV9	-	-	TRBJ1-3	CASSVVSAAAGIGNTIYF	TGTGCCAGCAGCGTAGTCTCCGCGGCGGCAGGGATTGGAAACACCATATATTTT
TRBV2	-	-	TRBJ2-7	CASSGQGLRDEQYF	TGTGCCAGCAGTGGGCAGGGGCTCCGGGACGAGCAGTACTTC
TRBV5-1	-	-	TRBJ1-1	CASSSTARNTEAFF	TGCGCCAGCAGTTCGACAGCGCGGAACACTGAAGCTTTCTTT
TRBV15	TRBD1	-	TRBJ2-3	CATSSQVRGRTDTQYF	TGTGCCACCAGCAGTCAGGTGAGGGGGCGAACAGATACGCAGTATTTT
TRBV7-8	-	-	TRBJ2-4	CASSLIRGSGAKNIQYF	TGTGCCAGCAGCTTAATCCGGGGGAGTGGGGCCAAAAACATTCAGTACTTC
TRBV5-1	TRBD1	-	TRBJ2-1	CASSLPRTGKPTRGEQFF	TGCGCCAGCAGCTTGCCTCGGACAGGGAAACCCACGAGGGGTGAGCAGTTCTTC
TRBV7-9	-	-	TRBJ2-5	CASSPRGDETQYF	TGTGCCAGCAGTCCCAGGGGGGATGAGACCCAGTACTTC
TRBV19	-	-	TRBJ2-7	CASRTLDRPYEQYF	TGTGCCAGTAGAACATTAGACAGACCCTACGAGCAGTACTTC
TRBV7-9	-	-	TRBJ2-2	CASSLDSAGYGTGELFF	TGTGCCAGCAGCTTAGACTCGGCAGGTTATGGCACCGGGGAGCTGTTTTTT
TRBV5-4	-	-	TRBJ1-1	CASRGSGSGSRAFF	TGTGCCAGCAGAGGTTCAGGGAGCGGGTCCCGAGCTTTCTTT
TRBV11-2	-	-	TRBJ2-7	CASSLDSGLTDYYEQYF	TGTGCCAGCAGCTTAGACTCGGGACTCACCGATTACTACGAGCAGTACTTC
TRBV7-9	-	-	TRBJ1-4	CASSPGGRREKLFF	TGTGCCAGCAGTCCCGGGGGGCGCCGGGAAAAACTGTTTTTT
TRBV6-6	-	-	TRBJ2-7	CASSPAGRSYEQYF	TGTGCCAGCAGTCCAGCGGGTCGCTCCTACGAGCAGTACTTC
TRBV11-2	TRBD2	once	TRBJ2-1	CASSLAGGRALDEQFF	TGTGCCAGCAGCTTAGCGGGCGGGAGAGCTTTAGATGAGCAGTTCTTC
TRBV28	TRBD2	-	TRBJ2-7	CASSIAGGRYEQYF	TGTGCCAGCAGTATAGCGGGAGGGAGGTACGAGCAGTACTTC
TRBV6-7	TRBD1	-	TRBJ1-2	CASSYPGGLGYGYTF	TGTGCCAGCAGTTACCCAGGGGGCTTGGGCTATGGCTACACCTTC
TRBV6-5	-	-	TRBJ2-1	CASSYSQPGVSNEQFF	TGTGCCAGCAGTTACTCGCAACCAGGGGTCTCGAATGAGCAGTTCTTC
TRBV28	TRBD2	-	TRBJ2-1	CASSPRLAGSYNEQFF	TGTGCCAGCAGCCCCAGGCTAGCGGGCTCCTACAATGAGCAGTTCTTC
TRBV19	-	-	TRBJ2-2	CASSPSGPPNTGELFF	TGTGCCAGTAGTCCCAGCGGGCCCCCCAACACCGGGGAGCTGTTTTTT
TRBV14	TRBD1	-	TRBJ1-1	CASSGRQGNTEAFF	TGTGCCAGCAGCGGGCGACAGGGGAACACTGAAGCTTTCTTT
TRBV28	TRBD2	-	TRBJ2-7	CASSLGLAGDEQYF	TGTGCCAGCAGTTTAGGGCTAGCGGGAGACGAGCAGTACTTC
TRBV27	-	-	TRBJ2-1	CASSLNPDSSYNEQFF	TGTGCCAGCAGTTTAAATCCAGACAGCTCCTACAATGAGCAGTTCTTC
TRBV19	TRBD2	-	TRBJ2-7	CASTSGVSYEQYF	TGTGCCAGTACCAGCGGGGTTTCCTACGAGCAGTACTTC
TRBV28	-	-	TRBJ1-1	CASSLGYRVMNTEAFF	TGTGCCAGCAGTCTGGGATACAGGGTGATGAACACTGAAGCTTTCTTT
TRBV5-1	TRBD1	-	TRBJ2-7	CASSLSGQGAYEQYF	TGCGCCAGCAGCTTAAGTGGGCAGGGGGCCTACGAGCAGTACTTC
TRBV27	TRBD1	-	TRBJ1-1	CASSLGGWTGRRNTEAFF	TGTGCCAGCAGTTTGGGGGGATGGACAGGGAGGCGAAACACTGAAGCTTTCTTT
TRBV28	TRBD2	-	TRBJ2-1	CASSFPGLAQYNEQFF	TGTGCCAGCAGTTTCCCAGGACTAGCGCAATACAATGAGCAGTTCTTC
TRBV5-4	TRBD2	once	TRBJ2-1	CASRDRLAGAYNEQFF	TGTGCCAGCAGGGATAGACTAGCGGGGGCTTACAATGAGCAGTTCTTC
TRBV6-1	TRBD2	-	TRBJ2-7	CASTTIGTPGGEQYF	TGTGCCAGCACCACGATCGGGACCCCGGGAGGAGAGCAGTACTTC
TRBV2	-	-	TRBJ2-7	CASSDGQDYEQYF	TGTGCCAGCAGTGATGGGCAGGACTACGAGCAGTACTTC
TRBV10-3	TRBD1	-	TRBJ1-2	CAISDPIAGGYGYTF	TGTGCCATCAGTGATCCTATCGCAGGGGGCTATGGCTACACCTTC
TRBV5-1	TRBD2	-	TRBJ2-3	CASSYGLAGVSDTQYF	TGCGCCAGCAGCTACGGACTAGCGGGAGTCTCAGATACGCAGTATTTT
TRBV27	TRBD1	-	TRBJ1-5	CASRPRQGASQPQHF	TGTGCCAGCAGACCACGACAGGGGGCTTCTCAGCCCCAGCATTTT
TRBV5-1	TRBD1	-	TRBJ1-1	CASSAGTGKGTEAFF	TGCGCCAGCAGCGCCGGGACAGGGAAGGGCACTGAAGCTTTCTTT
TRBV5-1	-	-	TRBJ2-7	CASSLDYVSYEQYF	TGCGCCAGCAGCTTGGACTACGTCTCCTACGAGCAGTACTTC
TRBV6-5	-	-	TRBJ1-2	CASSYAGRGYGYTF	TGTGCCAGCAGTTACGCCGGGAGGGGCTATGGCTACACCTTC
TRBV29-1	-	few	TRBJ2-5	CSTNYGETQYF	TGCAGCACGAATTACGGGGAGACCCAGTACTTC
TRBV7-6	TRBD2	-	TRBJ2-5	CASSSTSGSRGETQYF	TGTGCCAGCAGCTCCACGAGCGGGAGTCGGGGAGAGACCCAGTACTTC
TRBV7-2	-	-	TRBJ1-2	CASSSEGGLNYGYTF	TGTGCCAGCAGCTCAGAGGGCGGGCTAAACTATGGCTACACCTTC
TRBV29-1	TRBD2	-	TRBJ2-5	CSVVPIGGRPEETQYF	TGCAGCGTAGTTCCAATAGGCGGGAGGCCCGAAGAGACCCAGTACTTC
TRBV6-5	-	-	TRBJ1-1	CASSPGRVTNTEAFF	TGTGCCAGCAGTCCAGGCAGGGTGACGAACACTGAGGCTTTCTTT
TRBV7-2	TRBD2	-	TRBJ2-2	CASSSQILAGNTGELFF	TGTGCCAGCAGCTCACAAATACTAGCGGGGAACACCGGGGAGCTGTTTTTT
TRBV19	TRBD2	-	TRBJ2-5	CASSTLGGLAQETQYF	TGTGCCAGTAGTACATTGGGGGGACTAGCGCAAGAGACCCAGTACTTC
TRBV27	-	few	TRBJ1-6	CASSPGSTVRSPLHF	TGTGCCAGCAGCCCCGGCTCGACAGTACGATCACCCCTCCACTTT
TRBV28	-	-	TRBJ2-7	CASTSEDAGVHEQYF	TGTGCCAGCACCTCGGAAGACGCAGGGGTCCACGAGCAGTACTTC
TRBV5-1	-	few	TRBJ2-1	CASSVYPTPYNEQFF	TGCGCCAGCAGCGTCTATCCTACCCCCTACAATGAGCAGTTCTTC
TRBV27	TRBD2	-	TRBJ2-1	CASSSRGGSSYNEQFF	TGTGCCAGCAGTTCCCGGGGCGGGAGCTCCTACAATGAGCAGTTCTTC
TRBV11-3	-	-	TRBJ1-1	CASRGGGTEAFF	TGTGCCAGTAGGGGAGGGGGCACTGAAGCTTTCTTT
TRBV19	TRBD2	-	TRBJ2-1	CASSWTSGLYNEQFF	TGTGCCAGTAGCTGGACTAGCGGGCTATACAATGAGCAGTTCTTC
TRBV7-2	-	-	TRBJ2-7	CASSNTRYEQYF	TGTGCCAGCAGCAATACACGCTACGAGCAGTACTTC
TRBV6-6	-	-	TRBJ2-7	CASSYSAAGQYF	TGTGCCAGCAGTTACTCGGCAGCGGGGCAGTACTTC